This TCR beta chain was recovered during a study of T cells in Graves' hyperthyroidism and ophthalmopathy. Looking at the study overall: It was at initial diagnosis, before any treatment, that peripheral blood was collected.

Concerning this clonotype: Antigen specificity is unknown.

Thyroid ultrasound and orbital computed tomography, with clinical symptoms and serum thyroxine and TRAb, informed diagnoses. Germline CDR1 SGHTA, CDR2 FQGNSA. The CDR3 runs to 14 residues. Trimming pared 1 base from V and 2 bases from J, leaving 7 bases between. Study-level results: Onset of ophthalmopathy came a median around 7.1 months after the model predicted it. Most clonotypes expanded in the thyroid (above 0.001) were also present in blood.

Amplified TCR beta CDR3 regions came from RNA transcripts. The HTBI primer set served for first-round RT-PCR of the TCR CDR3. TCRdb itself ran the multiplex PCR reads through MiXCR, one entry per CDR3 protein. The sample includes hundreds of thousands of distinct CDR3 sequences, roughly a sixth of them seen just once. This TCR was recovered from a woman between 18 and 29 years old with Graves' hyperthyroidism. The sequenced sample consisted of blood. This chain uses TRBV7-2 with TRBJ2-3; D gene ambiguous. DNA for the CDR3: TGTGCCAGCAGCTTAGGAAGCAACACAGATACGCAGTATTTT. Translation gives CASSLGSNTDTQYF.